The entry below describes one TCR beta chain. The sample belongs to a study of blood T cell repertoires in COVID-19. CDR1 SGHRS and CDR2 YFSETQ come from the germline V gene. The length of the CDR3 is 14 residues. The V end lost 4 bases, the J end lost 1 base, and 11 bases lay between the germline ends. TCRdb's table, derived via immunoSEQ multiplex PCR, lists solely in-frame clones and lacks some. The sample has 200,000 to 300,000 clones; approximately 83% are singletons. V and J are TRBV5-1 and TRBJ1-2, with D tentatively TRBD1 (5 bases). Sequences were obtained from PBMCs or T cells enriched from blood (not recorded which). This sequence originates from a woman aged 40-49 years with acute COVID-19. The CDR3 bases are TGCGCCAGCAGCCTTCGCGGGGGTAACTATGGCTACACCTTC. This encodes CASSLRGGNYGYTF.